These 15 T cell receptor beta chains share one sample of origin, sequenced in a study of blood T cells in healthy people across ages. Primed by a sample-barcoded 5' primer and a J-beta primer mix, a second PCR proceeded for about 6 to 12 cycles. From the 5' RACE reads, TCRdb called clonotypes with MiXCR, one entry per CDR3 protein. This table has some 750,000 distinct CDR3 sequences, 20% to 25% appearing once. The sequenced material came from blood. The receptor set was obtained from a man aged 65-85 years in good health.

This clonotype was recorded a few times. V usage is TRBV7-2 and J usage is TRBJ1-1; D may be TRBD1 (6 bases). Trimming cost V 1 base and J 4 bases, with 13 bases left between them. The CDR3 runs to 15 residues. Germline V gives CDR1 SGHTA, CDR2 FQGNSA. As DNA, the CDR3 is TGTGCCAGCAGCTTAGTCTTTGAAGGGGGCACTGAAGCTTTCTTT. This codes for CASSLVFEGGTEAFF. Full variable domain (missing parts from reference TRBV7-2 and TRBJ1-1): GAGVSQSPSNKVTEKGKDVELRCDPISGHTALYWYRQSLGQGLEFLIYFQGNSAPDKSGLPSDRFSAERTGGSVSTLTIQRTQQEDSAVYLCASSLVFEGGTEAFFGQGTRLTVV.

This clonotype has a handful of counts. The rearrangement joins TRBV30 to TRBJ1-4, with D hard to call. Germline loops: CDR1 GTSNPN, CDR2 SVGIG (reference sequence). The CDR3 is 14 amino acids. V lost 4 bases and J lost 0, with 9 bases in between. The DNA for the CDR3 is TGTGCCTGGACCGGAGGAGCAACTAATGAAAAACTGTTTTTT. It encodes CAWTGGATNEKLFF.

Many counts were recorded for this clonotype. The genes are TRBV5-1 and TRBJ2-5; the match to TRBD2 covers 11 bases. CDR3 length: 16 residues. CDR1 and CDR2 from the germline V gene are SGHRS and YFSETQ. Germline trimming cut 0 bases from V and 1 base from J; bases unmatched to any gene: 2. The DNA of the CDR3 is TGCGCCAGCAGCTTGGCCGGGACTAGCGGCCAAGAGACCCAGTACTTC. Translation: CASSLAGTSGQETQYF.

This clonotype was seen a single time. Here the CDR3 DNA reads TGTGCCAGCAGTCGAGCAGGGGTTGGAAACACCATATATTTT. Protein: CASSRAGVGNTIYF. V gene TRBV12-3 or TRBV12-4 combines with J gene TRBJ1-3, with D maybe TRBD1 (6 bases). The ends were cut back, 5 bases at V and 3 bases at J, with 11 bases in the middle. CDR3 size: 14 residues.

This clonotype was observed a handful of times. The chain recombines TRBV28 with TRBJ1-5; D is perhaps TRBD1 (5 bases). CDR1 and CDR2 from the germline V gene are MDHEN and SYDVKM. This CDR3 spans 13 amino acids. The germline V and J ends were trimmed by 10 bases and 5 bases, with 15 bases remaining between them. CDR3 sequence (DNA): TGTGCCACCTGGCGGGGGGTGTATCAGCCCCAGCATTTT. This sequence encodes CATWRGVYQPQHF.

V and J are TRBV6-2 or TRBV6-3 and TRBJ2-7; D remains unclear. This CDR3 contains 13 residues. From germline, CDR1 is MNHEY and CDR2 SVGEGT. The ends were cut back, 0 bases at V and 2 bases at J, with 5 bases in the middle. The CDR3 sequence: CASSYSTAYEQYV. CDR3 sequence (DNA): TGTGCCAGCAGTTACTCGACCGCCTACGAGCAGTACGTC.

V usage is TRBV12-3 or TRBV12-4 and J usage is TRBJ2-3; 9 bases match TRBD2. This CDR3 contains 18 residues. Trimming removed 6 bases from V and 0 bases from J; junction bases left unmatched: 13. The CDR3 region has the DNA TGTGCCAGCAGCGCTACTAGCGGGCCAAAAACTAGCACAGATACGCAGTATTTT. Translating it yields CASSATSGPKTSTDTQYF.

This clonotype was found many times. The chain combines TRBV28 with TRBJ2-3; unclear D gene. V dropped 5 bases and J dropped 2 bases, with 11 bases sitting between them. The CDR3 has 14 amino acids. Germline CDR1 is MDHEN and CDR2 is SYDVKM. The CDR3 spells CASSPYGPTDTQYF. CDR3 nucleotide sequence: TGTGCCAGCAGTCCCTACGGCCCCACAGATACGCAGTATTTT.

The CDR3 loop reads CASERGPGANVLTF. The CDR3 nucleotides read TGCGCCAGCGAAAGGGGACCTGGGGCCAACGTCCTGACTTTC. The V call is TRBV5-1, the J call TRBJ2-6; D is possibly TRBD1 or TRBD2 (5 bases each). The CDR3 extends over 14 amino acids. With 7 bases removed from V and 2 bases from J, the gap between germline ends came to 10 bases. Per the germline V gene, CDR1 is SGHRS and CDR2 is YFSETQ. The complete variable domain, with remaining parts taken from reference TRBV5-1 and TRBJ2-6, reads KAGVTQTPRYLIKTRGQQVTLSCSPISGHRSVSWYQQTPGQGLQFLFEYFSETQRNKGNFPGRFSGRQFSNSRSEMNVSTLELGDSALYLCASERGPGANVLTFGAGSRLTVL.

The chain uses TRBV5-1 and TRBJ2-7; perhaps TRBD1 as D (6 bases). From germline, CDR1 is SGHRS and CDR2 YFSETQ. The CDR3 consists of 16 residues. Trimming shortened V by 3 bases and J by 6 bases, and 22 bases separated the two germline ends. CDR3 DNA: TGCGCCAGCAGCTCCGTCCAACAGGGTAGGGGCTCCGAGCAGTACTTC. Translation: CASSSVQQGRGSEQYF.

This clonotype was seen a handful of times. This rearrangement joins TRBV7-6 to TRBJ1-1; no clear D gene. This CDR3 has 16 residues. CDR1 is SGHVS and CDR2 is FNYEAQ in the germline V gene. The germline V and J ends were trimmed by 5 bases and 1 base, with 17 bases remaining between them. The CDR3 here is CASSEQVAVSNTEAFF. The CDR3 DNA follows: TGTGCCAGCAGCGAACAAGTTGCAGTGTCGAACACTGAAGCTTTCTTT.

This clonotype has a handful of counts. The chain employs TRBV5-6 and TRBJ2-4, with a possible D match to TRBD2 (6 bases). Germline assignment: CDR1 SGHDT and CDR2 YYEEEE. This CDR3 spans 16 amino acids. V lost 4 bases, J lost 0 bases, and 14 bases lay in between. The CDR3 loop reads CASSVSGGVAKNIQYF. The CDR3 DNA reads as TGTGCCAGCAGCGTCTCCGGGGGAGTAGCCAAAAACATTCAGTACTTC.

The rearrangement links TRBV7-3 to TRBJ1-2; D call uncertain. Germline loops: CDR1 SGHTA, CDR2 FQGTGA. Trimming stripped 2 bases from V and 3 bases from J, with 7 bases between. The CDR3 has 13 residues. CDR3: CASSLEPHYGYTF. The CDR3 DNA reads TGTGCCAGCAGCTTAGAACCGCACTATGGCTACACCTTC.

V gene TRBV12-3 or TRBV12-4 combines with J gene TRBJ2-2; 11 positions agree with TRBD2. The CDR3 is 17 amino acids. Trimming removed 6 bases from V and 0 bases from J; junction bases left unmatched: 6. In DNA form, the CDR3 reads TGTGCCAGCAGGCCCCGACTAGCGGGGCCGAACACCGGGGAGCTGTTTTTT. This encodes CASRPRLAGPNTGELFF.

This clonotype was recorded a few times. V is TRBV11-2 and J is TRBJ1-5; 7 bases line up with TRBD1. The germline V gene has CDR1 SGHAT and CDR2 FQNNGV. V dropped 5 bases and J dropped 2; count of bases not matched to a gene: 6. This CDR3 spans 15 amino acids. The CDR3 DNA reads as TGTGCCAGCAGCGAAAACAGGGGAGGCAATCAGCCCCAGCATTTT. Residues: CASSENRGGNQPQHF. The whole variable domain, remainder taken from reference TRBV11-2 and TRBJ1-5, is EAGVAQSPRYKIIEKRQSVAFWCNPISGHATLYWYQQILGQGPKLLIQFQNNGVVDDSQLPKDRFSAERLKGVDSTLKIQPAKLEDSAVYLCASSENRGGNQPQHFGDGTRLSIL.